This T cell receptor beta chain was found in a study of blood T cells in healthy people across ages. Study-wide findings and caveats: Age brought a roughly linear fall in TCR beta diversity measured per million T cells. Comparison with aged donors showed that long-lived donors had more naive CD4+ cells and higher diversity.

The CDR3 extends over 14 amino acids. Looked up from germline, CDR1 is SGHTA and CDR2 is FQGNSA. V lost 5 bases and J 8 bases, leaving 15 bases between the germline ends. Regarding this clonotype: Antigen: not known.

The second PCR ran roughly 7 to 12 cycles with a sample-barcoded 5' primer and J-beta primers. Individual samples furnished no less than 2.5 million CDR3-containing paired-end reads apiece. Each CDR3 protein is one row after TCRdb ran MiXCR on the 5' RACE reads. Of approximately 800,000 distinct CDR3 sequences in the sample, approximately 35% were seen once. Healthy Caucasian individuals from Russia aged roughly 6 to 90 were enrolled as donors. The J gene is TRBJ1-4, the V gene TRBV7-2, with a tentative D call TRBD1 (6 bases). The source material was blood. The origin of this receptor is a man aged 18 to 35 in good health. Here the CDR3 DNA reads TGTGCCAGCAGCCAAGGGGGGGCGGAAGAAAAACTGTTTTTT. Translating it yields CASSQGGAEEKLFF.